This T cell receptor (beta chain) appears in the sequencing data of a study of cytomegalovirus exposure and HLA in healthy donors. Study context: An analysis done earlier identified 120 million or so unique TCR beta sequences from about 179 million T cells.

Study-wide results and caveats: Most of the CMV-associated TCR beta chains (in a later analysis) appeared to be HLA-restricted. Using a false discovery rate of 0.05, a later analysis showed that approximately 16,000 TCR beta sequences were associated with HLA alleles. Across donors, presence/absence analyses took sequencing depth to be roughly uniform.

As to this clone: Its antigen is as yet unknown.

V lost 7 bases and J 5 bases, leaving 15 bases between the germline ends. Germline CDR1 reads MDHEN; CDR2 reads SYDVKM. The CDR3 is 14 amino acids. PCR primers comprised 60 Vbeta and 13 Jbeta primers. Sequencing used immunoSEQ multiplex PCR; TCRdb keeps in-frame clones, though not all of them. The data show 150,000 to 200,000 clones, approximately 80% seen once. The source material was PBMCs. This receptor was obtained from a woman in her forties in good health and CMV-seronegative. J is TRBJ1-5 and V is TRBV28, with D maybe TRBD1 (6 bases). The chain's CDR3 is CASNKEGDYQPQHF. In DNA, the CDR3 is TGTGCCAGCAACAAAGAGGGGGATTATCAGCCCCAGCATTTT.